This T cell receptor beta chain stems from a study of T-cell reconstitution after alpha-beta-depleted transplantation in children. Unique molecular identifiers were built into the TCRbeta library. TCRdb re-derived calls from the PCR reads in MiXCR, one entry per CDR3 protein. The sample consists of a few hundred thousand distinct CDR3 sequences, 10% of them appearing once. This CDR3 is built from 14 residues. CDR1 LNHDA and CDR2 SQIVND come from the germline V gene (reference sequence). Trimming at V came to 4 bases and at J to 2 bases, leaving 3 bases not matched to a gene. This rearrangement joins TRBV19 to TRBJ2-3, with TRBD2 matching 7 bases. The receptor comes from a human donor who donated a stem cell graft to a child with acute lymphoblastic leukemia. The sequencing used PBMCs from the stem cell graft donor, collected from the stem cell graft. CDR3 in DNA: TGTGCCAGTAGTACGGCGGGGGACACAGATACGCAGTATTTT. Its protein product is CASSTAGDTDTQYF.